These 14 T cell receptor beta chains were sequenced from one sample in a study of STAT5B mutations in CD4+ large granular lymphocyte leukemia. Using immunoSEQ multiplex PCR, the repertoire was profiled, and TCRdb retains in-frame clones only, with some absent. The profile shows about 32,000 clones, around 66% of them singletons. Sequenced sample: CD4+ T cells from blood buffy coats. Source of these receptors: a human donor in good health.

Points on this clone: A read error may produce the germline difference seen at one junction end. This chain joins TRBV6-5 and TRBJ1-3, with 11 nucleotides matching TRBD1. Per germline, CDR1 MNHEY and CDR2 SVGAGI. This CDR3 region has 12 residues. This chain's CDR3 is CASRNGQGATNF. The CDR3 bases are TGTGCCAGCAGAAACGGACAGGGGGCTACGAATTTT.

This clone was found a few times. The CDR3 nucleotides are TGTGCCAGCAGCGTGTCCGGGACAGGGGCCTCCGAGCAGTACTTC. Translating it yields CASSVSGTGASEQYF. J is TRBJ2-7 and V is TRBV5-8; 10 bases are shared with TRBD1. V lost 4 bases and J lost 6; bases outside the gene matches: 10. Germline CDR1 and CDR2: SGHTS and YDEGEE. The CDR3 is 15 amino acids.

This clone was detected only once. The chain joins TRBV19 to TRBJ1-4, with a tentative D call TRBD1 (5 bases). V dropped 6 bases and J dropped 0 bases, with 11 bases sitting between them. CDR3 length equals 15 residues. CDR1 is LNHDA and CDR2 is SQIVND in the germline V gene (reference sequence). Written as DNA, the CDR3 is TGTGCCAGTAGAATTCGACAGTCAACTAATGAAAAACTGTTTTTT. Encoded protein: CASRIRQSTNEKLFF.

The V call is TRBV7-9, the J call TRBJ2-5; 9 bases align to TRBD1. The CDR3 covers 15 residues. Unmatched junction bases numbered 5, after V lost 5 bases and J lost 1 base. Germline CDR1 SEHNR, CDR2 FQNEAQ (reference sequence). CDR3 residues: CASSTRDRAQETQYF. CDR3 bases: TGTGCCAGCAGCACCCGGGACAGGGCCCAAGAGACCCAGTACTTC.

This clone was seen only a few times. The chain links TRBV18 to TRBJ2-1; D is perhaps TRBD2 (6 bases). V gave up 9 bases and J gave up 6 bases, with 12 bases separating them. This CDR3 region has 12 residues. Germline CDR1 KGHSH, CDR2 LQKENI. The chain's CDR3 is CASFYGGNEQFF. CDR3 DNA: TGTGCCAGTTTTTACGGGGGCAATGAGCAGTTCTTC. Combining the CDR3 with reference TRBV18 and TRBJ2-1 gives the whole variable domain NAGVMQNPRHLVRRRGQEARLRCSPMKGHSHVYWYRQLPEEGLKFMVYLQKENIIDESGMPKERFSAEFPKEGPSILRIQQVVRGDSAAYFCASFYGGNEQFFGPGTRLTVL.

The V call is TRBV5-1, the J call TRBJ1-5; TRBD1 is a possible D gene (5 bases). Per the germline V gene, CDR1 is SGHRS and CDR2 is YFSETQ. The CDR3 loop spans 13 amino acids. V was pared by 7 bases and J by 1 base, with 9 bases between. CDR3 loop: CASSRESNQPQHF. The CDR3 DNA is TGCGCCAGCTCCAGGGAGAGCAATCAGCCCCAGCATTTT.

This chain connects TRBV14 to TRBJ2-1; no definite D call. Germline CDR1 reads SGHDN; CDR2 reads FVKESK. Trimming pared 6 bases from V and 1 base from J, leaving 13 bases between. This CDR3 spans 15 amino acids. This chain's CDR3 is CASSRLLLSYNEQFF. In nucleotides, the CDR3 is TGTGCCAGCAGTCGGCTCCTCTTGTCCTACAATGAGCAGTTCTTC.

The genes are TRBV7-2 and TRBJ2-7, with D perhaps TRBD2 (6 bases). With 0 bases removed from V and 3 bases from J, the gap between germline ends came to 9 bases. The CDR3 totals 14 residues. Germline lookup yields CDR1 SGHTA and CDR2 FQGNSA. The CDR3, as DNA: TGTGCCAGCAGCTTAGCGGGGGGTAACTACGAGCAGTACTTC. It translates to CASSLAGGNYEQYF.

This chain uses TRBV7-2 with TRBJ1-6; 9 bases line up with TRBD1. The CDR3 runs to 14 residues. J was trimmed by 12 bases and V by 1 base; bases with no gene match: 4. From germline, CDR1 is SGHTA and CDR2 FQGNSA. DNA of the CDR3: TGTGCCAGCAGCTTAGGACAGGGGGGAATACCCCTCCACTTT. Translated: CASSLGQGGIPLHF.

The CDR3, as DNA: TGTGCCAGCTCATCGATTCAGGCCTCCCCTGAAGCTTTCTTT. Its protein is CASSSIQASPEAFF. This chain joins TRBV18 and TRBJ1-1; D is uncertain. Per the germline V gene, CDR1 is KGHSH and CDR2 is LQKENI. This CDR3 has 14 residues. V lost 5 bases and J 6 bases, leaving 16 bases between the germline ends.

The V and J genes are TRBV29-1 and TRBJ2-1; TRBD1 might be the D (5 bases). Trimming removed 3 bases at V and 4 bases at J, with 10 bases between. This CDR3 has 13 amino acids. Germline-derived CDR1 and CDR2 are SQVTM and ANQGSEA. CDR3 loop: CSVDRTNYNEQFF. Written as DNA, the CDR3 is TGCAGCGTTGACCGGACAAATTACAATGAGCAGTTCTTC.

J is TRBJ2-5 and V is TRBV15; the match to TRBD2 covers 9 bases. CDR1 and CDR2 from the germline V gene are LNHNV and YYDKDF (reference sequence). This CDR3 region has 15 residues. V lost 5 bases and J lost 3; bases outside the gene matches: 7. CDR3 sequence (DNA): TGTGCCACCAGCGGACGGGGCGGGGGGGAAGAGACCCAGTACTTC. The encoded protein is CATSGRGGGEETQYF.

This clone was picked up one time. The CDR3 DNA reads as TGTGCCAGCAGTTACTCGGACACGGGGGGGTCCTATGGCTACACCTTC. It yields the protein CASSYSDTGGSYGYTF. The V and J genes are TRBV6-5 and TRBJ1-2, with D possibly TRBD1 on 5 matching bases. V was cut by 0 bases and J by 4 bases, with 15 bases left in between. Germline V gene sequence: CDR1 MNHEY, CDR2 SVGAGI. The length of the CDR3 is 16 residues.

The V gene is TRBV6-5, the J gene TRBJ1-6; maybe TRBD1 (5 bases). Trimming removed 7 bases at V and 9 bases at J, with 13 bases between. The germline V gene has CDR1 MNHEY and CDR2 SVGAGI. The CDR3 runs 13 residues. DNA of the CDR3: TGTGCCAGCACGGGGCAGGGAGGTTCACCCCTCCACTTT. Translating it yields CASTGQGGSPLHF.